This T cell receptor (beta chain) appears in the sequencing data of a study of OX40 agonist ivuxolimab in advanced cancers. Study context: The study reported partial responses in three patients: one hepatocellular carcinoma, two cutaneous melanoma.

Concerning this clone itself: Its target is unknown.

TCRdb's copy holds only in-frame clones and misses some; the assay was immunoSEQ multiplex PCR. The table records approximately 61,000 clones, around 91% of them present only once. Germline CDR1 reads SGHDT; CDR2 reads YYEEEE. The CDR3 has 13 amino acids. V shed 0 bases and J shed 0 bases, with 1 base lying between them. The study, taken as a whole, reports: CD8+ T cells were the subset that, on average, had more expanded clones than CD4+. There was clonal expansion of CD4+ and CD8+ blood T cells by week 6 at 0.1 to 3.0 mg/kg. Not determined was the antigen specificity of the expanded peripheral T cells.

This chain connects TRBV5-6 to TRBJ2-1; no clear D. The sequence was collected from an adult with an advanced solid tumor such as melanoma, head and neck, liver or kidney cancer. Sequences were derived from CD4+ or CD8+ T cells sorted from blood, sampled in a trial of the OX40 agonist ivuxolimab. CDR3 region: CASSLVSYNEQFF. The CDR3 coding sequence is TGTGCCAGCAGCTTGGTCTCCTACAATGAGCAGTTCTTC.